This T cell receptor (beta chain) was documented in a study of blood T cells in healthy people across ages. Using a J-beta primer mix together with a sample-barcoded 5' primer, a second PCR was run for roughly 6 to 11 cycles. Carrying 12 random nucleotides, a template-switch adaptor labeled each individual cDNA molecule. A single record per CDR3 protein comes from TCRdb applying MiXCR to the 5' RACE reads. This sample has approximately 800,000 distinct CDR3 sequences; 50% to 65% occur once, and the top ten carry about two fifths. Germline V CDR1 and CDR2: MNHEY, SVGEGT. This CDR3 has 14 amino acids. Trimming left V 2 bases short and J 1 base short, with 6 bases between. General study points: In the absence of known donor CMV status, changes in expanded clonotypes were possibly confounded.

This clonotype turned up a few times. Its matching antigen is unknown. The gene calls are TRBV6-2 or TRBV6-3 and TRBJ2-4; D is ambiguous. The source material was blood. This TCR came from an elderly man in good health. CDR3 sequence reads: CASSYQQAKNIQYF. DNA for the CDR3: TGTGCCAGCAGTTACCAGCAGGCCAAAAACATTCAGTACTTC.